These 29 T cell receptor beta chains were all obtained from the same sample, sequenced in a study of T cells in Graves' hyperthyroidism and ophthalmopathy. Using RNA transcripts as the source, TCR beta CDR3 regions were amplified. First-round RT-PCR of the TCR CDR3 relied on the HTBI primer set. TCRdb itself ran the multiplex PCR reads through MiXCR, one entry per CDR3 protein. Among more than 550,000 distinct CDR3 sequences, around 20% were seen once, and the ten largest hold approximately 15%. The source material was blood. These receptors came from a woman aged 45-60 years with Graves' hyperthyroidism that later progressed to Graves' ophthalmopathy.

The genes are TRBV10-3 and TRBJ1-2, with TRBD1 identical over 9 bases. Per germline, CDR1 ENHRY and CDR2 SYGVKD. The CDR3 runs 14 residues. V dropped 6 bases and J dropped 7; count of bases not matched to a gene: 9. The CDR3 coding sequence is TGTGCCATCAGGGGTGGGACAGGGAGTGTTGGCTACACCTTC. Translation gives CAIRGGTGSVGYTF.

The chain uses TRBV6-1 and TRBJ1-4, with TRBD1 as a possible D gene (6 bases). The CDR3 is made up of 15 amino acids. Germline-derived CDR1 and CDR2 are MNHNS and SASEGT. The V end lost 3 bases, the J end lost 5 bases, and 13 bases lay between the germline ends. The chain's CDR3 is CASSDPGGGNEKLFF. Written as DNA, the CDR3 is TGTGCCAGCAGTGATCCTGGGGGCGGGAATGAAAAACTGTTTTTT.

With respect to this clonotype: This may stem from a read error, because a much larger clone lies one nucleotide away. It is likely a read error, because the conserved phenylalanine at the end of the CDR3 is missing. This sequence joins TRBV7-2 and TRBJ1-1, with 8 positions matching TRBD1. Germline V gives CDR1 SGHTA, CDR2 FQGNSA. This CDR3 is built from 16 residues. V trimming: 5 bases; J trimming: 1 base; junction bases outside the gene matches: 9. CDR3: CASSTRTGLRNTEAFL. CDR3 in DNA: TGTGCCAGCAGCACCAGGACAGGGTTAAGGAACACTGAAGCTTTCCTT.

This chain's CDR3 is CASSLAGTSMTGELFF. CDR3 DNA: TGTGCCAGCAGCTTAGCCGGGACTAGCATGACCGGGGAGCTGTTTTTT. V and J are TRBV11-3 and TRBJ2-2, with 9 bases lining up with TRBD2. J gave up 5 bases and V 1 base, and 5 bases lay outside the gene matches. Germline CDR1 SGHNT, CDR2 YENEEA. This CDR3 is built from 16 residues.

This clonotype turned up a few times. This chain links TRBV6-1 with TRBJ2-3; 12 nucleotides match TRBD2. The V segment lost 1 base and the J segment 3 bases; nucleotides outside the gene matches: 5. CDR1 and CDR2 from the germline V gene are MNHNS and SASEGT. There are 17 residues in the CDR3. The CDR3 region is CASSEDPSGGATDTQYF. The CDR3 DNA reads TGTGCCAGCAGTGAAGACCCTAGCGGGGGGGCAACAGATACGCAGTATTTT.

This clonotype was detected only a few times. The V call is TRBV7-2, the J call TRBJ2-1; 11 bases agree with TRBD2. CDR3 length equals 15 residues. With 5 bases clipped from V and 9 bases from J, the junction kept 9 bases outside the gene matches. Germline-derived CDR1 and CDR2 are SGHTA and FQGNSA. CDR3: CASSVLAGAHGEQFF. For the CDR3, the DNA is TGTGCCAGCAGCGTACTAGCGGGGGCCCACGGTGAGCAGTTCTTC. Together with reference TRBV7-2 and TRBJ2-1, the CDR3 gives the full variable domain: GAGVSQSPSNKVTEKGKDVELRCDPISGHTALYWYRQSLGQGLEFLIYFQGNSAPDKSGLPSDRFSAERTGGSVSTLTIQRTQQEDSAVYLCASSVLAGAHGEQFFGPGTRLTVL.

This clonotype was recorded many times. The V gene is TRBV3-1, the J gene TRBJ1-4; D is unresolved. The CDR3 contains 13 residues. Germline lookup yields CDR1 LGHDT and CDR2 YNNKEL (reference sequence). Trimming removed 5 bases from V and 12 bases from J, with 16 bases in between. CDR3 in DNA: TGTGCCAGCAGCTCCCGGGGTCCGACGGAACTGTTTTTT. This encodes CASSSRGPTELFF.

This clonotype was counted many times. This rearrangement joins TRBV7-9 to TRBJ2-3; the match to TRBD2 covers 9 bases. The CDR3 has 17 amino acids. Germline V gene sequence: CDR1 SEHNR, CDR2 FQNEAQ (reference sequence). J gave up 0 bases and V 5 bases, and 9 bases lay outside the gene matches. CDR3 amino acids: CASSHATSGTSTDTQYF. CDR3 coding DNA: TGTGCCAGCAGCCATGCGACTAGCGGAACTAGCACAGATACGCAGTATTTT.

The chain couples TRBV9 to TRBJ2-1; D is ambiguous. The CDR3 loop spans 15 amino acids. Deletions cut 1 base from V and 5 bases from J, with 13 bases between. Per the germline V gene, CDR1 is SGDLS and CDR2 is YYNGEE. This CDR3 reads CASSVSVGRHNEQFF. CDR3 nucleotide sequence: TGTGCCAGCAGCGTATCTGTCGGCAGACACAATGAGCAGTTCTTC.

At least ten counts were recorded for this clonotype. The chain employs TRBV3-1 and TRBJ2-7; 9 nucleotides match TRBD1. Unmatched junction bases numbered 11, after V lost 5 bases and J lost 6 bases. The CDR3 contains 15 residues. Germline V gene data show CDR1 as LGHDT and CDR2 as YNNKEL (reference sequence). For the CDR3, the DNA is TGTGCCAGCAGCTCCGGGACAGGGCCCCCTTCCGAGCAGTACTTC. It encodes CASSSGTGPPSEQYF.

This clonotype was counted ten times or more. Here the CDR3 DNA reads TGTGCCAGCAGTTACGGTGATACCGGGGAGCTGTTTTTT. Residues: CASSYGDTGELFF. J is TRBJ2-2 and V is TRBV6-5, with unresolved D. The ends were cut back, 2 bases at V and 5 bases at J, with 6 bases in the middle. The length of the CDR3 is 13 residues. CDR1 MNHEY and CDR2 SVGAGI come from the germline V gene.

This clonotype was seen more than once but under ten times. This rearrangement joins TRBV6-6 to TRBJ2-3, with D tentatively TRBD1 or TRBD2 (5 bases each). Per germline, CDR1 MNHNY and CDR2 SVGAGI (reference sequence). Trimming stripped 0 bases from V and 4 bases from J, with 17 bases between. There are 17 residues in the CDR3. The CDR3 spells CASSYSWAGDGADTQYF. The CDR3 DNA reads TGTGCCAGCAGTTACTCCTGGGCCGGGGACGGCGCAGATACGCAGTATTTT.

This clonotype appeared a single time. The chain couples TRBV7-2 to TRBJ2-7; 12 bases map to TRBD2. This CDR3 spans 16 amino acids. Germline CDR1 SGHTA, CDR2 FQGNSA. The junction had 8 bases not matched to a gene; V was cut back by 8 bases and J by 0 bases. The CDR3 coding sequence is TGTGCCAGCGGAAGAACTAGCGGGAGGAGCTCCTACGAGCAGTACTTC. It translates to CASGRTSGRSSYEQYF.

This chain links TRBV6-1 with TRBJ1-6; D is unclear. The CDR3 is made up of 16 amino acids. Germline V gene data show CDR1 as MNHNS and CDR2 as SASEGT. V lost 1 base, J lost 8 bases, and 15 bases lay in between. The chain's CDR3 is CASSEVGNSPYSPLHF. The CDR3 region has the DNA TGTGCCAGCAGTGAAGTGGGTAACAGTCCTTATTCACCCCTCCACTTT.

As regards this clonotype: A much larger clone lies a single base off, so this may be a read error. J is TRBJ2-5 and V is TRBV20-1; D unresolved. From germline, CDR1 is DFQATT and CDR2 SNEGSKA (reference sequence). This CDR3 contains 17 residues. As DNA, the CDR3 is TGCAGTGCTAGAGACGTCAACCGATACGAAAAAAGAGAGACCCAGCACTTC. It yields the protein CSARDVNRYEKRETQHF.

The chain employs TRBV15 and TRBJ2-7, with D possibly matching TRBD1 (6 bases). Germline CDR1 reads LNHNV; CDR2 reads YYDKDF (reference sequence). This CDR3 has 14 amino acids. V was shortened by 0 bases and J by 3 bases, with 9 bases between the two germline ends. CDR3 sequence (DNA): TGTGCCACCAGCAGAGACAGGGGCCTCTACGAGCAGTACTTC. Its translation: CATSRDRGLYEQYF. The full variable domain, rest sourced from reference TRBV15 and TRBJ2-7, is DAMVIQNPRYQVTQFGKPVTLSCSQTLNHNVMYWYQQKSSQAPKLLFHYYDKDFNNEADTPDNFQSRRPNTSFCFLDIRSPGLGDTAMYLCATSRDRGLYEQYFGPGTRLTVT.

V usage is TRBV6-1 and J usage is TRBJ2-3, with TRBD2 matching 9 bases. Looked up from germline, CDR1 is MNHNS and CDR2 is SASEGT. There are 16 residues in the CDR3. Trimming at V came to 3 bases and at J to 0 bases, leaving 4 bases not matched to a gene. DNA for the CDR3: TGTGCCAGCAGTGATCTAGCGGGGCTTAGCACAGATACGCAGTATTTT. Its protein is CASSDLAGLSTDTQYF.

This clonotype was recorded many times. CDR3 bases: TGTGCCAGCAGCCTCGGGACAGTACCCACCAATGAGCAGTTCTTC. Translation: CASSLGTVPTNEQFF. V and J are TRBV3-1 and TRBJ2-1; 7 bases line up with TRBD1. V trimming: 4 bases; J trimming: 6 bases; junction bases outside the gene matches: 9. CDR3 size: 15 residues. CDR1 is LGHDT and CDR2 is YNNKEL in the germline V gene (reference sequence).

This clonotype was observed many times. This chain links TRBV11-2 with TRBJ2-3; 8 bases are a match to TRBD1. V trimming: 7 bases; J trimming: 2 bases; junction bases outside the gene matches: 11. Germline CDR1 SGHAT, CDR2 FQNNGV. The CDR3 spans 16 residues. DNA of the CDR3: TGTGCCAGCATCAACCCGGGACAGGCGTACACAGATACGCAGTATTTT. Its translation: CASINPGQAYTDTQYF.

There are many counts of this clonotype. The chain combines TRBV2 with TRBJ1-6, with D perhaps matching TRBD1 (5 bases). CDR3 size: 15 residues. Trimming took 5 bases from V and 6 from J, leaving 14 bases between them. Germline lookup yields CDR1 SNHLY and CDR2 FYNNEI. DNA of the CDR3: TGTGCCAGCAGTCCCCACAGGCTGGGTAATTCACCCCTCCACTTT. This codes for CASSPHRLGNSPLHF.

The chain is built from TRBV7-9 and TRBJ2-3; D is possibly TRBD1 (5 bases). The CDR3 has 17 residues. Trimming left V 2 bases short and J 2 bases short, with 17 bases between. CDR1 and CDR2 (germline): SEHNR, FQNEAQ (reference sequence). The CDR3 nucleotides read TGTGCCAGCAGCTTAACGGTCCAGGGCCCACACACAGATACGCAGTATTTT. Its translation: CASSLTVQGPHTDTQYF.

This clonotype has a single count. The V gene is TRBV7-2, the J gene TRBJ2-5; the D is unclear. The V and J ends lost 4 bases and 3 bases respectively, with 15 bases between them. Germline CDR1 is SGHTA and CDR2 is FQGNSA. The CDR3 is 15 amino acids. The CDR3, as DNA: TGTGCCAGCAGCTGGTCGGATGTTGGGGAAGAGACCCAGTACTTC. Its translation is CASSWSDVGEETQYF.

Only a few counts were recorded for this clonotype. This chain uses TRBV5-4 with TRBJ2-1, with D maybe TRBD2 (7 bases). CDR3 length equals 15 residues. Per the germline V gene, CDR1 is SGHNT and CDR2 is YYREEE (reference sequence). Trimming removed 0 bases from V and 10 bases from J, with 17 bases in between. The CDR3 is CASSLGGGRLEEQFF. The CDR3 nucleotides read TGTGCCAGCAGCTTGGGGGGGGGGCGATTGGAGGAGCAGTTCTTC.

This sequence joins TRBV2 and TRBJ1-6; D is ambiguous. This CDR3 has 13 amino acids. The germline gives CDR1 SNHLY, CDR2 FYNNEI. V was clipped by 5 bases and J by 14 bases, with 16 bases between them. The CDR3 bases are TGTGCCAGCAGTCCCGCGAAACCGCCGGCCCTCCACTTT. Translation: CASSPAKPPALHF.

V is TRBV7-6 and J is TRBJ1-4; 9 bases are shared with TRBD1. CDR3 length: 14 amino acids. The trim removed 3 bases at V and 7 bases at J, leaving 3 bases unmatched. Germline V gene data show CDR1 as SGHVS and CDR2 as FNYEAQ. CDR3 amino acids: CASSLTGGIEKLFF. In nucleotides, the CDR3 is TGTGCCAGCAGCTTGACAGGGGGAATTGAAAAACTGTTTTTT.

This clonotype came up many times. The rearrangement joins TRBV27 to TRBJ1-5; D remains unclear. This CDR3 region has 14 residues. Germline V gene data show CDR1 as MNHEY and CDR2 as SMNVEV (reference sequence). The V end lost 1 base, the J end lost 5 bases, and 9 bases lay between the germline ends. CDR3 bases: TGTGCCAGCAGTTTATTGGCCAGAGATCAGCCCCAGCATTTT. Encoded protein: CASSLLARDQPQHF.

This clonotype was detected only a few times. V is TRBV12-3 or TRBV12-4 and J is TRBJ1-6; a possible D gene is TRBD1 (6 bases). V was cut by 3 bases and J by 10 bases, with 13 bases left in between. The CDR3 has 14 residues. The chain's CDR3 is CASSFEGDYSPLHF. As DNA, the CDR3 is TGTGCCAGCAGTTTTGAGGGGGATTACTCACCCCTCCACTTT.

The rearrangement links TRBV2 to TRBJ2-3, with TRBD1 matching over 10 bases. Germline V gene lookup returns CDR1 SNHLY and CDR2 FYNNEI. CDR3 length equals 17 residues. V shed 5 bases, J shed 5 bases, and the junction held 13 bases outside the gene matches. The CDR3 DNA is TGTGCCAGCAGTCTGACAGGGGGCGCGGGGAGAGAAGATACGCAGTATTTT. It codes for CASSLTGGAGREDTQYF.

Remarks on this clonotype: A single base separates this from a much larger clone, so it may be a read error. The rearrangement joins TRBV29-1 to TRBJ2-4; TRBD1 or TRBD2 may be the D gene (5 bases each). The V end was cut by 2 bases, the J end by 7 bases, with 12 bases between. Germline loops: CDR1 SQVTM, CDR2 ANQGSEA. This CDR3 spans 13 amino acids. The CDR3 nucleotides are TGCAGCGTTGAACAGGAGGCAGGGAACATTCAGTACTTC. Its protein product is CSVEQEAGNIQYF.